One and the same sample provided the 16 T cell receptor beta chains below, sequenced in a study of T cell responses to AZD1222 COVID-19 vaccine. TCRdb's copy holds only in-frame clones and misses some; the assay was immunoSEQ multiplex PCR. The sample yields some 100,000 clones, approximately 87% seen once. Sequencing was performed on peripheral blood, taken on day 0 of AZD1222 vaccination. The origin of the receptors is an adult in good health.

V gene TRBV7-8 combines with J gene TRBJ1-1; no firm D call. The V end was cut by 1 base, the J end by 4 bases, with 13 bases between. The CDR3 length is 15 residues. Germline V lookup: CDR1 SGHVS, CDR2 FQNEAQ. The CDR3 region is CASSLVPSGLTEAFF. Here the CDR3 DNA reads TGTGCCAGCAGCTTAGTACCTTCGGGCCTCACTGAAGCTTTCTTT.

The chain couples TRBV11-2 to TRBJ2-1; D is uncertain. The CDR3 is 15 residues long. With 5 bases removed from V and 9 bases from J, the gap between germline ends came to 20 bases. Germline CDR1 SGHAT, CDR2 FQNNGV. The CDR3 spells CASSPNPVGHAEQFF. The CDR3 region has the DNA TGTGCCAGCAGCCCCAACCCGGTGGGCCATGCTGAGCAGTTCTTC.

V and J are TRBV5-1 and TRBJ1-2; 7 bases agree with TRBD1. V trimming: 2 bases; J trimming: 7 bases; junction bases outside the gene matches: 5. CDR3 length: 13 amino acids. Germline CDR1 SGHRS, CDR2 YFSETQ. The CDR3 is CASSLDRAGGYTF. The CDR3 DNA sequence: TGCGCCAGCAGCTTAGACAGGGCGGGTGGCTACACCTTC.

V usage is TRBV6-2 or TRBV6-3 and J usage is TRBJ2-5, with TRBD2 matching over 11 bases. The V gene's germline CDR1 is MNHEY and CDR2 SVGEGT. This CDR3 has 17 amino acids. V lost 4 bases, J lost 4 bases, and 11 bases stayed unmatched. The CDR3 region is CASSSPRVAGGRETQYF. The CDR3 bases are TGTGCCAGCAGTTCGCCGAGGGTAGCGGGGGGGCGAGAGACCCAGTACTTC.

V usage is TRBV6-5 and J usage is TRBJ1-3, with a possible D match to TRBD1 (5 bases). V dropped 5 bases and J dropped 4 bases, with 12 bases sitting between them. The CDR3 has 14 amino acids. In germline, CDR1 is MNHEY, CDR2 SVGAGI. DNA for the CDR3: TGTGCCAGCAGTCGTCGTTCAGGGGGAAACACCATATATTTT. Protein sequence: CASSRRSGGNTIYF.

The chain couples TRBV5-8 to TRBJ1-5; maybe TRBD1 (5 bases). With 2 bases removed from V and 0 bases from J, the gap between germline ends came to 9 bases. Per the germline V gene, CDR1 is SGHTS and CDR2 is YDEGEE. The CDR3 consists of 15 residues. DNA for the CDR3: TGTGCCAGCAGCTTTAACAGGTTTAGCAATCAGCCCCAGCATTTT. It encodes CASSFNRFSNQPQHF.

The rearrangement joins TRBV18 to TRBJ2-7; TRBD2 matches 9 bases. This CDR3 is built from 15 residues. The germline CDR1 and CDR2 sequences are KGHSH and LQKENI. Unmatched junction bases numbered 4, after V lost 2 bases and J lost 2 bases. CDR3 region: CASSPGGGGAYEQYF. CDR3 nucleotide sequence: TGTGCCAGCTCACCAGGAGGCGGGGGGGCCTACGAGCAGTACTTC. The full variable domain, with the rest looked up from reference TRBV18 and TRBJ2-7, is NAGVMQNPRHLVRRRGQEARLRCSPMKGHSHVYWYRQLPEEGLKFMVYLQKENIIDESGMPKERFSAEFPKEGPSILRIQQVVRGDSAAYFCASSPGGGGAYEQYFGPGTRLTVT.

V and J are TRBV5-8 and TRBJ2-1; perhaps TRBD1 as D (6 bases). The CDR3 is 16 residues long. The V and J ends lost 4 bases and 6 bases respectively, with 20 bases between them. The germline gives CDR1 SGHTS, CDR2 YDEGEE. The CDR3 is CASSTAGGLWVNEQFF. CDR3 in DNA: TGTGCCAGCAGCACCGCTGGGGGCCTCTGGGTCAATGAGCAGTTCTTC.

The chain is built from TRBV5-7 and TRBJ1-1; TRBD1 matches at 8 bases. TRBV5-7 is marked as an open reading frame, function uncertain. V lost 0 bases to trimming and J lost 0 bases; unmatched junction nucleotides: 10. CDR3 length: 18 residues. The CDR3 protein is CASSLAAGTGGMNTEAFF. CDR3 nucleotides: TGTGCCAGCAGCTTGGCCGCGGGGACAGGAGGCATGAACACTGAAGCTTTCTTT.

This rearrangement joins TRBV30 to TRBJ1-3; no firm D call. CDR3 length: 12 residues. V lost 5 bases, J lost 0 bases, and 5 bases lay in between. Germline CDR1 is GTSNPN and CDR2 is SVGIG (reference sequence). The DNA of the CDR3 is TGTGCCTGGGTGAGCTCTGGAAACACCATATATTTT. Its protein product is CAWVSSGNTIYF.

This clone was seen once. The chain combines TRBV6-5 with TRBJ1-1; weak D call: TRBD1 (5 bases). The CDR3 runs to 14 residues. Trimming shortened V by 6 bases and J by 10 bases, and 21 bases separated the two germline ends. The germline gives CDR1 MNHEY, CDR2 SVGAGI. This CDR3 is CASRPPGQGLRAFF. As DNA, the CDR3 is TGTGCCAGCAGGCCCCCCGGGCAGGGTTTACGAGCTTTCTTT.

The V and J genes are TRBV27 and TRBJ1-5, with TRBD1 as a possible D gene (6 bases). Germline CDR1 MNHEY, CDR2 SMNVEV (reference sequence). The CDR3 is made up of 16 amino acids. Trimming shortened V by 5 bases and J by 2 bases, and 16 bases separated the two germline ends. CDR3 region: CASSPLQGTGNQPQHF. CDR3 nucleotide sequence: TGTGCCAGCAGTCCTTTACAGGGAACTGGCAATCAGCCCCAGCATTTT.

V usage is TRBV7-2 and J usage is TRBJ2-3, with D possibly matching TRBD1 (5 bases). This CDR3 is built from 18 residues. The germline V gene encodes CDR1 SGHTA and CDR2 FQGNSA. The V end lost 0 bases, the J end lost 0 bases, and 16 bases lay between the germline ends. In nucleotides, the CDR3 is TGTGCCAGCAGCTTAGCAGGGGCCCGTCTTTCTAGCACAGATACGCAGTATTTT. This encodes CASSLAGARLSSTDTQYF.

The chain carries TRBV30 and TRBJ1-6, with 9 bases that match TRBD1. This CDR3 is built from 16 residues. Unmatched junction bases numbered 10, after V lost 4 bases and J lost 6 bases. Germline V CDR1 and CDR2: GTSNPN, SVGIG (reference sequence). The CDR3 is CAWKDPTQGANSPLHF. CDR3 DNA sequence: TGTGCCTGGAAGGACCCCACACAGGGGGCTAATTCACCCCTCCACTTT.

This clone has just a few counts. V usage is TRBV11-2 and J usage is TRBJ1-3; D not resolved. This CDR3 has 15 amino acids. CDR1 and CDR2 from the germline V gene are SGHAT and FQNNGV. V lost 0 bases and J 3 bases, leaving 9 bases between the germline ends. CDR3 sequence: CASSLESLGGNTIYF. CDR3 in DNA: TGTGCCAGCAGCTTAGAGTCCTTGGGTGGAAACACCATATATTTT. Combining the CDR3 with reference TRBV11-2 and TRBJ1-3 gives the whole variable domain EAGVAQSPRYKIIEKRQSVAFWCNPISGHATLYWYQQILGQGPKLLIQFQNNGVVDDSQLPKDRFSAERLKGVDSTLKIQPAKLEDSAVYLCASSLESLGGNTIYFGEGSWLTVV.

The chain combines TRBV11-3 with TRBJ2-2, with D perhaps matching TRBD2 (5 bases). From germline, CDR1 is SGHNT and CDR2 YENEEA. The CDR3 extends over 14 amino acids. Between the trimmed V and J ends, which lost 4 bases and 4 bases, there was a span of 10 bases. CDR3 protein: CASSSPEGTGELFF. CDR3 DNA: TGTGCCAGCAGCTCCCCAGAGGGCACCGGGGAGCTGTTTTTT.